This T cell receptor (beta chain) was retrieved from a study of blood T cell repertoires in COVID-19. The CDR3 spans 15 residues. V trimming: 4 bases; J trimming: 6 bases; junction bases outside the gene matches: 9. Germline CDR1 is SGHKS and CDR2 is YYEKEE (reference sequence). Source study methods: The assay estimated nucleated cells by amplifying reference gene primers. Profiled with immunoSEQ multiplex PCR; TCRdb holds only in-frame clones, not every one. Clone size and V and J calls were adopted from that table, with D and trimming inferred from the DNA. The repertoire includes more than 200,000 clones, around 80% of them detected once, and around 25% sits in the top ten.

V is TRBV5-5 and J is TRBJ2-1; 8 nucleotides align to TRBD2. This TCR was recovered from a man aged 40-55 years with acute or convalescent COVID-19. The sample consisted of peripheral blood. The CDR3 protein is CASSDSGTRSNEQFF. In DNA, the CDR3 is TGTGCCAGCAGCGACTCCGGGACTAGATCCAATGAGCAGTTCTTC.